The T cell receptor beta chain under discussion was sequenced for a study of shared clonotypes between healthy human individuals. For the study at large: Each donor's CD8 memory used one plate, CD8 naive two, each CD4 subset three.

The naive CD8 population came from CD45RO-negative cells selected for CCR7, without terminally differentiated effector memory CD45RA+ cells. Overall study findings and caveats: Naive subsets tended to show greater estimated richness than memory subsets. The study found lower generation probabilities in non-shared clonotypes than in those shared by all four donors.

A note on this clone: Antigen specificity is unknown.

Germline V gene lookup returns CDR1 MGHRA and CDR2 YSYEKL. The CDR3 consists of 15 residues. Unmatched junction bases numbered 9, after V lost 1 base and J lost 6 bases. Per the authors' pipeline: ImmunoSEQ only sent back junction sequences with no quality scores, so filtering was done differently. Sequenced by immunoSEQ multiplex PCR; TCRdb stores in-frame clones only, minus some. For V, J and clone size, that table is used; D and trimming come from the DNA. This table holds around 2,000,000 clones, about 95% found once. The clonotype originates from a man aged 18 to 30 in good health. The sample consisted of naive CD8+ T cells sorted from blood. The gene calls are TRBV4-1 and TRBJ2-7; the match to TRBD1 covers 7 bases. CDR3 DNA: TGCGCCAGCAGCCAAGGTCGGGACAGAGTTACCGAGCAGTACTTC. Encoded protein: CASSQGRDRVTEQYF.